This T cell receptor beta chain was recovered during a study of blood T cell repertoires in COVID-19. In the source study's methods: The assay estimated nucleated cells by amplifying reference gene primers. Repertoires were generated with immunoSEQ multiplex PCR, while TCRdb's copy carries only in-frame clones and drops some. Clone size and the V and J calls come from that table; the DNA yielded D and trimming. The sample lists some 270,000 clones, almost 85% occurring once. Clinical history as reported by participants underpinned cohort assignment. The trim removed 1 base at V and 0 bases at J, leaving 3 bases unmatched. From germline, CDR1 is SGHTA and CDR2 FQGNSA. The CDR3 spans 17 residues.

This clonotype originated in a woman between 50 and 59 years old with acute COVID-19. Sequencing input: PBMCs or T cells enriched from blood (not recorded which). The V and J genes are TRBV7-2 and TRBJ2-2; 9 positions agree with TRBD2. DNA of the CDR3: TGTGCCAGCAGCTTAGTGGCGGGGGGGACGAACACCGGGGAGCTGTTTTTT. Amino acids: CASSLVAGGTNTGELFF.